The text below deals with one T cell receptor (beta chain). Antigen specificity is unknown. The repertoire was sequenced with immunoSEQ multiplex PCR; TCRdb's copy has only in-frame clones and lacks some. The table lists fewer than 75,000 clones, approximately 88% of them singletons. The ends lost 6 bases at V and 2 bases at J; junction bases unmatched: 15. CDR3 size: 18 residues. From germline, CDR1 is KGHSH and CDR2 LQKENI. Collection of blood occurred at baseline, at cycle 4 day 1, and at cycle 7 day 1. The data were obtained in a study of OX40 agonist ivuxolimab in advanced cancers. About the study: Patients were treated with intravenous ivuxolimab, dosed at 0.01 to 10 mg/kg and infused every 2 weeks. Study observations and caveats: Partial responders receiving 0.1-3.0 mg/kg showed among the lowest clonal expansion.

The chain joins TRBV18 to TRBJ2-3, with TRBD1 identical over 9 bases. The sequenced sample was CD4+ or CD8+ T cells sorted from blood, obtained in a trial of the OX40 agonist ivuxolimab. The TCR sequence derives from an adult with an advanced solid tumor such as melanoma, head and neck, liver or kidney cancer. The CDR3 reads CASSPETSGTGSTDTQYF. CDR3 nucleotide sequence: TGTGCCAGCTCCCCAGAGACCTCCGGGACAGGGTCCACAGATACGCAGTATTTT.